These 10 T cell receptor delta chains came from one sample sequenced in a study of gamma-delta chains in newborns, infants, children. TCRdb reprocessed the reads through CATT. Among approximately 5,000 delta-chain clones, 5.2% were seen once, and the ten largest hold about 6%. The source material was blood. The source is a child who was a newborn, infant or young child, either healthy, febrile or measles-vaccinated (not recorded which).

By sample share, this clone is medium-sized. The sample holds other DNA sequences that translate to the same CDR3. The V and J genes are TRDV2 and TRDJ2; 9 nucleotides match TRDD3. Germline CDR1 and CDR2: GEAIGNYY and EKD. The CDR3 covers 17 residues. The ends lost 0 bases at V and 0 bases at J; junction bases unmatched: 4. The CDR3 reads CACDTVLGDTLTAQLFF. CDR3 bases: TGTGCCTGTGACACCGTGTTGGGGGATACTTTGACAGCACAACTCTTCTTT.

The rearrangement links TRDV2 to TRDJ1, with D possibly matching TRDD3 (6 bases). The CDR3 extends over 15 amino acids. Looked up from germline, CDR1 is GEAIGNYY and CDR2 is EKD. Trimming cost V 0 bases and J 0 bases, with 10 bases left between them. CDR3 residues: CACDTLGSHTDKLIF. CDR3 bases: TGTGCCTGTGACACCCTGGGGAGCCACACCGATAAACTCATCTTT.

With respect to this clone: A clone one base away is much larger, so this may be a read error. The rearrangement links TRDV2 to TRDJ2, with a tentative D call TRDD3 (5 bases). The germline V and J ends were trimmed by 3 bases and 12 bases, with 16 bases remaining between them. Germline values: CDR1 GEAIGNYY, CDR2 EKD. The CDR3 runs 13 residues. CDR3 nucleotide sequence: TGTGCCTGTGACGCGCTCGGGGACATGAAACTCTTCTTT. Protein: CACDALGDMKLFF.

As concerns this clone: Being one base from a much bigger clone, this may be a read error. In the same sample, other DNA sequences code for this CDR3. The chain joins TRDV2 to TRDJ1, with 7 bases identical to TRDD3. Germline lookup yields CDR1 GEAIGNYY and CDR2 EKD. The CDR3 consists of 14 residues. For the CDR3, the DNA is TGCGCCTGTGACGAACTGGGGTTACGCGATAAACTCATCTTT. It encodes CACDELGLRDKLIF.

This clone is labeled as medium-sized. The chain links TRDV2 to TRDJ1; 8 nucleotides line up with TRDD3. V shed 0 bases and J 8 bases; nucleotides not matched to a gene: 13. This CDR3 region has 16 residues. CDR1 and CDR2 from the germline V gene are GEAIGNYY and EKD. The DNA for the CDR3 is TGTGCCTGTGACACCGCATTTGAGGGATACGGGGGGAAACTCATCTTT. It translates to CACDTAFEGYGGKLIF.

This chain connects TRDV2 to TRDJ1; 7 bases are shared with TRDD3. The CDR3 sequence is 17 residues long. Germline-derived CDR1 and CDR2 are GEAIGNYY and EKD. The J segment lost 7 bases and the V segment lost 0 bases, leaving 16 bases of the junction unmatched. The CDR3 reads CACDTVLGKAKEAKLIF. CDR3 sequence (DNA): TGTGCCTGTGACACCGTACTGGGGAAGGCTAAAGAAGCTAAACTCATCTTT.

The sample holds a few counts of this clone. A clone one base away is much larger, so this may be a read error. This chain uses TRDV2 with TRDJ2; 8 bases map to TRDD3. The CDR3 loop spans 16 amino acids. V lost 2 bases, J lost 0 bases, and 4 bases stayed unmatched. Germline V lookup: CDR1 GEAIGNYY, CDR2 EKD. CDR3: CACDILGATLTAQLFF. The DNA of the CDR3 is TGTGCCTGTGACATACTGGGGGCTACTTTGACAGCACAACTCTTCTTT.

As for this clone: Germline and junction disagree at one end, which may indicate a read error. Other DNA sequences of this sample code for an identical CDR3. This chain joins TRDV2 and TRDJ2; maybe TRDD3 (5 bases). In germline, CDR1 is GEAIGNYY, CDR2 EKD. This CDR3 is built from 16 residues. The CDR3 DNA follows: TGTGCCTGTGACACCGTGGGGCCAGCTTTGACTGCACAACTCTTCTTT. Encoded protein: CACDTVGPALTAQLFF.

This clone has only a few counts. A much larger clone lies a single base off, so this may be a read error. The gene calls are TRDV2 and TRDJ1; D possibly uses TRDD2 or TRDD3 (6 bases each). The CDR3 consists of 19 residues. V was clipped by 3 bases and J by 3 bases, with 28 bases between them. Germline V gene sequence: CDR1 GEAIGNYY, CDR2 EKD. The CDR3 coding sequence is TGTGCCTGTGACGGCCTTCCCACCCCCCGCAACTGGGCCGCCGATAAACTCATCTTT. The encoded protein is CACDGLPTPRNWAADKLIF.

The chain combines TRDV2 with TRDJ3, with 7 nucleotides matching TRDD3. Matching the DNA to germline supplied the J gene, which TCRdb does not give. Losses at the gene ends were 0 bases for V and 1 base for J; bases not matched to a gene: 11. The germline gives CDR1 GEAIGNYY, CDR2 EKD. The CDR3 is 20 residues long. This chain's CDR3 is CACDTAWGPTGSWDTRQMFF. The CDR3 region has the DNA TGTGCCTGTGACACCGCCTGGGGGCCCACGGGGTCCTGGGACACCCGACAGATGTTTTTC.